This T cell receptor (beta chain) comes out of a study of T-cell memory formation after mild COVID-19. Regarding the study as a whole: Memory cells collected pre-infection included some clones that later responded, suggesting cross-reactive memory joined. Day 15 to 85 contracting clones showed balanced CD4/CD8; day 15 to 37 expanders favored CD4+. Largely, contracting CD4+ clones fell within CM and EM, and contracting CD8+ clones within EMRA.

Notes on this clonotype: As yet, its antigen is unknown.

Libraries for TCRalpha and TCRbeta carried sample barcodes and unique molecular identifiers via 5'RACE. MiXCR, applied by TCRdb to the 5' RACE reads, yields one record per CDR3 protein. Among fewer than 650,000 distinct CDR3 sequences, about 20% were seen once, and the ten largest hold 7.5% to 9.5%. The sequence was collected from an adult woman who had mild COVID-19 (a few samples of this study predate the infection). Cell type and time point are not known. Sequences were obtained from PBMCs or a T cell subset sorted from them (not recorded which).

CDR3 sequence: CASSFDESSGNTIYF. Written as DNA, the CDR3 is TGTGCCAGCAGTTTTGACGAGAGCTCTGGAAACACCATATATTTT. The chain has TRBV12-3 or TRBV12-4 and TRBJ1-3; D gene ambiguous. CDR3 size: 15 residues. Trimming removed 3 bases from V and 0 bases from J, with 9 bases in between.